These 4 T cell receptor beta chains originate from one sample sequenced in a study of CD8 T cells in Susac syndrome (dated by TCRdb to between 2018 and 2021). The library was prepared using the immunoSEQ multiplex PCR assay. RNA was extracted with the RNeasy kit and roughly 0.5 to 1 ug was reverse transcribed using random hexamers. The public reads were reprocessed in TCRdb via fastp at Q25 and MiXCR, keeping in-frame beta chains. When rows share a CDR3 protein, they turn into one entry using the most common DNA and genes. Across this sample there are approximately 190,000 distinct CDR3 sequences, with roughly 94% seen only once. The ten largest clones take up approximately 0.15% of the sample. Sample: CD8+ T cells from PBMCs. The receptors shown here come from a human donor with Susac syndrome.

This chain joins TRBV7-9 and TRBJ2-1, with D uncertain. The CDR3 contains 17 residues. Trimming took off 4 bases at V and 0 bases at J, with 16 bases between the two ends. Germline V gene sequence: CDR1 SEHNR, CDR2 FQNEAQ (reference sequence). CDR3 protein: CASSSGEGSSSYNEQFF. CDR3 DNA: TGTGCCAGCAGCTCTGGGGAAGGGTCGAGCTCCTACAATGAGCAGTTCTTC.

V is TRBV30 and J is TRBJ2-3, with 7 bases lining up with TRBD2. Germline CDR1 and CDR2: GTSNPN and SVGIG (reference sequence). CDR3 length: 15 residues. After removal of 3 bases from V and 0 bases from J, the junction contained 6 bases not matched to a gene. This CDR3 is CAWSTGTISTDTQYF. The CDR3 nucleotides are TGTGCCTGGAGCACCGGGACTATCAGCACAGATACGCAGTATTTT.

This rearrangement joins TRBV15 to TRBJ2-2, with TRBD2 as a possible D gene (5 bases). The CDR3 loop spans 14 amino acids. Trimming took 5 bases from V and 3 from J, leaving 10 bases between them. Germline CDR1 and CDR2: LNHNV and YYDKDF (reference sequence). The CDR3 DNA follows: TGTGCCACCAGCCCTGCCGGGGACACCGGGGAGCTGTTTTTT. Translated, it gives CATSPAGDTGELFF.

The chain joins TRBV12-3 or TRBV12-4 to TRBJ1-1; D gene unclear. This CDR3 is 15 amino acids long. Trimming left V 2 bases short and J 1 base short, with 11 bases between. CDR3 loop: CASSLTSSGNTEAFF. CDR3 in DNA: TGTGCCAGCAGTTTAACCTCCTCTGGGAACACTGAAGCTTTCTTT.